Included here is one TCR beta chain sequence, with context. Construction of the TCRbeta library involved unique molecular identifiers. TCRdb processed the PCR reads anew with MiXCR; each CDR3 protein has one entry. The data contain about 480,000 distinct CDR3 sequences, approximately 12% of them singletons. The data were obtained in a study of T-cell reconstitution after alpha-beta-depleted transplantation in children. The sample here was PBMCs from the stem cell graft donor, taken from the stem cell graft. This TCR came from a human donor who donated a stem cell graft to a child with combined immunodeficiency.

The CDR3 loop reads CATSRAPYRSSSYEQYF. The CDR3 DNA reads TGTGCCACCAGCAGAGCCCCATACCGGTCCAGCTCCTACGAGCAGTACTTC. The rearrangement joins TRBV15 to TRBJ2-7; D is ambiguous. Germline V gene lookup returns CDR1 LNHNV and CDR2 YYDKDF (reference sequence). V shed 1 base and J shed 0 bases, with 16 bases lying between them. The CDR3 is 17 residues long. Variable domain in full (rest from reference TRBV15 and TRBJ2-7): DAMVIQNPRYQVTQFGKPVTLSCSQTLNHNVMYWYQQKSSQAPKLLFHYYDKDFNNEADTPDNFQSRRPNTSFCFLDIRSPGLGDTAMYLCATSRAPYRSSSYEQYFGPGTRLTVT.